This T cell receptor (beta chain) was recorded in a study of beta chain features in type 1 diabetes. Broader study findings: It was among patients, rather than healthy donors, that naive, central memory and Treg TCRB repertoires appeared more similar. A moderate, significant TCRB CDR3 shortening appeared in type 1 diabetes across four CD4+ subsets. In type 1 diabetes patients, VDJ junctions had fewer insertions; deletions at these junctions were more frequent.

Expressed TCRB transcripts were sequenced, since all the RNA that had been isolated was reverse transcribed. Sequencing was performed with immunoSEQ multiplex PCR; in TCRdb, only in-frame clones are kept and a portion is missing. The table shows some 140,000 clones, with 7.5% to 9.5% occurring only once. This CDR3 has 14 amino acids. Germline V CDR1 and CDR2: MNHEY, SVGAGI. Trimming took 0 bases from V and 7 from J, leaving 10 bases between them. In the case of this clone: The antigen remains undetermined.

This rearrangement joins TRBV6-5 to TRBJ2-1, with a possible D match to TRBD1 (6 bases). The sample consisted of central memory CD4+ T cells from blood. The clonotype comes from a man aged 25 to 40 with type 1 diabetes. CDR3 sequence (DNA): TGTGCCAGCAGTTACTCGAACAGGGTTAATGAGCAGTTCTTC. It codes for CASSYSNRVNEQFF.